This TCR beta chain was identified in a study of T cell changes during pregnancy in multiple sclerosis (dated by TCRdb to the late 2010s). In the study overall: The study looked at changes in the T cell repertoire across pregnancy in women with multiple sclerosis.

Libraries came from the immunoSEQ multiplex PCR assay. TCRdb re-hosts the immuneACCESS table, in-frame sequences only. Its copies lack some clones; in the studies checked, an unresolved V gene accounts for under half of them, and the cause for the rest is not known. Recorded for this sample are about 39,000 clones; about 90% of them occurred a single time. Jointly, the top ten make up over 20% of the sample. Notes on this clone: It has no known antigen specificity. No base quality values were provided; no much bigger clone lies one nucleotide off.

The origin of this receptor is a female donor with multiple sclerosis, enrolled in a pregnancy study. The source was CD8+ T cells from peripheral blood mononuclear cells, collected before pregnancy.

This receptor has the CDR3 CASTNGGQGGETQYF. At the DNA level, the sequence is TGTGCCAGCACCAACGGGGGACAGGGGGGGGAGACCCAGTACTTC. The rearranged segments are TRBV9 and TRBJ2-5, with 11 junctional bases fitting TRBD1. The CDR3 spans 15 residues, from the cysteine through the phenylalanine. Just the 45-base CDR3 DNA is kept, in frame starting at base 1. The germline V end is reduced by 6 bases and the J end by 5 bases; junction bases left unmatched: 9. Looking up the germline V gene yields CDR1 SGDLS and CDR2 YYNGEE.